This T cell receptor beta chain comes out of a study of T cell changes during pregnancy in multiple sclerosis. TCRdb keeps only in-frame clones here, not all; method: immunoSEQ multiplex PCR. This repertoire shows 56,000 or so clones, just over 90% found once; its top ten account for around 2%. The CDR3 is 13 residues long. The germline gives CDR1 MDHEN, CDR2 SYDVKM. The ends were cut back, 4 bases at V and 9 bases at J, with 13 bases in the middle. The TCR comes from a female donor in good health, enrolled as a control in a pregnancy study. Specimen: peripheral blood, collected in the first trimester of pregnancy. The chain has TRBV28 and TRBJ2-4, with D tentatively TRBD2 (6 bases). This CDR3 is CASSSASGVIQYF. CDR3 bases: TGTGCCAGCAGTTCCGCATCGGGAGTCATTCAGTACTTC.